Sequencing of this T cell receptor (beta chain) was carried out in a study of T cell clonality in common variable immunodeficiency. Study-level points and caveats: T cell subpopulation sequencing would be needed to explain CVID clonality. In common variable immunodeficiency, TCR beta chains reportedly carried fewer deletions and N-nucleotide insertions.

Equal genomic DNA amounts from CVID and control samples were sequenced. The repertoire was sequenced with immunoSEQ multiplex PCR; TCRdb's copy has only in-frame clones and lacks some. In total the sample includes under 20,000 clones, none of them seen once. Caucasian heritage predominated among both patients and controls. Donors gave roughly 4.5 to 8 ml heparinized peripheral whole blood. For this clone: No antigen is known for it. Read sequence stops 3 residues before the CDR3 end, and the germline J gene provides the missing end.

V lost 7 bases to trimming and J lost 4 bases; unmatched junction nucleotides: 13. The CDR3 is 17 amino acids. Germline V gene sequence: CDR1 MNHEY, CDR2 SVGEGT. The chain joins TRBV6-2 or TRBV6-3 to TRBJ2-6; 7 bases map to TRBD2. The clonotype comes from a human donor with common variable immunodeficiency. Material: peripheral blood mononuclear cells. This CDR3 reads CASTPGAGVSGANVLTF. The DNA read from the CDR3 is TGTGCCAGCACCCCCGGTGCGGGAGTCTCCGGGGCCAACGTC.